This entry concerns a single TCR beta chain. This entry belongs to a study of blood T cell repertoires in COVID-19. In the study overall: Material from acute and convalescent COVID-19 was sourced from the United States, Italy and Spain. Nucleic acid was either cDNA or gDNA, and it came from T cells, B-cell-depleted T cells, or PBMCs.

Trimming took 0 bases from V and 3 from J, leaving 6 bases between them. The CDR3 sequence is 14 residues long. Germline loops: CDR1 MGHRA, CDR2 YSYEKL. The table came from immunoSEQ multiplex PCR; TCRdb's copy has only in-frame clones and leaves some out. The sample consists of about 75,000 clones, approximately 79% of them appearing once. The sequence was obtained from a human donor with acute or convalescent COVID-19. The donor label of this sample is uncertain. This chain joins TRBV4-1 and TRBJ1-5; D unclear. The sequencing sample was made of peripheral blood. CDR3: CASSQDQSNQPQHF. The CDR3 DNA reads as TGCGCCAGCAGCCAAGACCAATCCAATCAGCCCCAGCATTTT.